This is a list of T cell receptor beta chains from one sample in a study of response to subunit inactivated influenza vaccine. MiXCR, applied by TCRdb to the RT-PCR reads, yields one record per CDR3 protein. The sample holds about 480,000 distinct CDR3 sequences, around 13% seen once. The sample in question was PBMCs from blood, obtained about 40 days after vaccination. Receptors were obtained from a man aged 50-60 years who received an inactivated influenza vaccine. CDR3s include the opening cysteine and the closing phenylalanine or tryptophan. Each record gives: J gene, clone size, D gene, V gene, CDR3 protein, CDR3 DNA. A D gene is named only where the DNA matches it firmly. The size entry is marked missing in some rows and otherwise reads once, few, many or a size class.

>TRBJ1-4|few|.|TRBV12-3/TRBV12-4
CASTRTVEKLFF
TGTGCCAGCACCAGGACAGTTGAAAAACTGTTTTTT
>TRBJ2-1|few|.|TRBV29-1
CSFYLASEQFF
TGCAGCTTCTATCTAGCGAGCGAGCAGTTCTTC
>TRBJ2-5|.|.|TRBV5-5
CASSHLEGMSETQYF
TGTGCCAGCAGCCACCTGGAGGGGATGTCAGAGACCCAGTACTTC
>TRBJ2-1|.|TRBD2|TRBV5-5
CASSLLLAEKQFF
TGTGCCAGCAGCTTGCTACTAGCGGAAAAGCAGTTCTTC
>TRBJ2-7|few|.|TRBV10-3
CAISEWKGVDEQYF
TGTGCCATCAGTGAGTGGAAGGGGGTCGACGAGCAGTACTTC
>TRBJ2-3|many|.|TRBV29-1
CSVEDLGGEGADTQYF
TGCAGCGTTGAAGATCTCGGGGGAGAGGGGGCAGATACGCAGTATTTT
>TRBJ2-2|.|.|TRBV6-1
CASSVSHTGELFF
TGTGCCAGCAGTGTTTCGCATACCGGGGAGCTGTTTTTT
>TRBJ2-2|few|.|TRBV27
CASSQSTSSGELFF
TGTGCCAGCAGTCAATCAACTAGCTCCGGGGAGCTGTTTTTT
>TRBJ2-7|many|TRBD1|TRBV7-9
CASSPSGTVAYEQYF
TGTGCCAGCAGCCCCTCAGGGACAGTAGCCTACGAGCAGTACTTC
>TRBJ2-7|.|.|TRBV20-1
CSAPRRASYEQYF
TGCAGCGCCCCCCGGCGGGCGTCCTACGAGCAGTACTTC
>TRBJ1-1|.|.|TRBV15
CATSRGPRGGGNTEAFF
TGTGCCACCAGCAGAGGGCCCCGGGGCGGCGGGAACACTGAAGCTTTCTTT
>TRBJ1-3|.|.|TRBV2
CASSELGVPGNTIYF
TGTGCCAGCAGTGAATTAGGGGTGCCTGGAAACACCATATATTTT
>TRBJ2-3|.|.|TRBV11-3
CASSYRESDTQYF
TGTGCCAGCAGCTACCGGGAGTCCGATACGCAGTATTTT
>TRBJ2-7|many|TRBD1|TRBV20-1
CSAEPGQGFNEQYF
TGCAGTGCTGAACCGGGACAGGGGTTCAACGAGCAGTACTTC
>TRBJ1-4|.|.|TRBV7-2
CASSLAQHLYYEKLFF
TGTGCCAGCAGCTTAGCGCAACACCTCTATTATGAAAAACTGTTTTTT
>TRBJ1-3|few|.|TRBV7-2
CASSLISYGNTIYF
TGTGCCAGCAGCTTAATTTCATACGGAAACACCATATATTTT
>TRBJ2-5|few|TRBD1|TRBV12-3/TRBV12-4
CASSLQGLTRETQYF
TGTGCCAGCAGTCTACAGGGGTTAACAAGGGAGACCCAGTACTTC
>TRBJ2-5|.|.|TRBV24-1
CATSDVRVQETQYF
TGTGCCACCAGTGATGTCCGGGTTCAAGAGACCCAGTACTTC
>TRBJ2-1|.|.|TRBV27
CASSHSRGIESANEQFF
TGTGCCAGCAGCCACTCGAGGGGCATCGAATCGGCCAATGAGCAGTTCTTC
>TRBJ1-6|few|.|TRBV27
CASRPSGGVLHF
TGTGCCAGCAGGCCTTCCGGGGGGGTTCTCCACTTT
>TRBJ2-7|.|.|TRBV6-4
CASSDSGVRYEQYF
TGTGCCAGCAGTGACTCTGGGGTTCGGTACGAGCAGTACTTC
>TRBJ2-7|.|.|TRBV18
CASSPPERSEQYF
TGTGCCAGCTCACCCCCAGAGCGGAGCGAGCAGTACTTC
>TRBJ1-4|.|.|TRBV7-9
CASSSQGYELFF
TGTGCCAGCAGCTCACAGGGATATGAACTGTTTTTT
>TRBJ1-3|.|.|TRBV4-1
CASRKTGSGNTIYF
TGCGCCAGCCGAAAAACGGGCTCTGGAAACACCATATATTTT
>TRBJ1-4|.|TRBD1|TRBV28
CASSLGQARMELFF
TGTGCCAGCAGTTTAGGACAGGCCCGAATGGAACTGTTTTTT
>TRBJ2-5|.|.|TRBV5-1
CASSLTGLGQETQYF
TGCGCCAGCAGCTTGACCGGGCTTGGGCAGGAGACCCAGTACTTC
>TRBJ2-3|few|.|TRBV5-1
CASSLFLSGTDTQYF
TGCGCCAGCAGCTTGTTCCTATCGGGCACAGATACGCAGTATTTT
>TRBJ2-6|many|.|TRBV6-6
CASSFRGALGGGANVLTF
TGTGCCAGCAGTTTTAGGGGGGCCCTAGGTGGCGGGGCCAACGTCCTGACTTTC
>TRBJ1-2|few|.|TRBV2
CASSEGSSPIYGYTF
TGTGCCAGCAGTGAGGGGTCATCGCCAATCTATGGCTACACCTTC
>TRBJ2-1|few|TRBD2|TRBV20-1
CSARTSGRATYNEQFF
TGCAGTGCGAGGACTAGCGGGAGGGCCACCTACAATGAGCAGTTCTTC
>TRBJ2-1|few|.|TRBV12-3/TRBV12-4
CASSLGVLYNEQFF
TGTGCCAGCAGTTTAGGTGTCCTGTACAATGAGCAGTTCTTC
>TRBJ2-7|once|.|TRBV20-1
CSAKDGGPREQYF
TGCAGTGCTAAAGACGGGGGCCCACGGGAGCAGTACTTC
>TRBJ2-1|few|TRBD2|TRBV7-9
CASSRSSGPYNEQFF
TGTGCCAGCAGCCGTTCTAGCGGGCCCTACAATGAGCAGTTCTTC
>TRBJ2-1|.|TRBD2|TRBV5-1
CASSLELSGGGNEQFF
TGCGCCAGCAGCTTGGAACTTAGCGGGGGGGGCAATGAGCAGTTCTTC
>TRBJ2-1|few|TRBD2|TRBV12-3/TRBV12-4
CASSPRLLAAYNEQFF
TGTGCCAGCAGCCCCCGTTTGCTAGCGGCCTACAATGAGCAGTTCTTC
>TRBJ2-2|few|TRBD1|TRBV7-2
CASSSGRTGTGELFF
TGTGCCAGCAGCTCGGGCCGGACAGGGACCGGGGAGCTGTTTTTT
>TRBJ2-3|few|.|TRBV28
CASSLLDTSTDTQYF
TGTGCCAGCAGTTTACTAGACACTAGCACAGATACGCAGTATTTT
>TRBJ2-3|.|TRBD2|TRBV20-1
CSPRLAGVDTQYF
TGCAGTCCTCGACTAGCGGGAGTAGATACGCAGTATTTT
>TRBJ2-7|few|.|TRBV7-6
CASSPGWSSYEQYF
TGTGCCAGCAGCCCAGGGTGGAGCTCCTACGAGCAGTACTTC
>TRBJ2-3|.|.|TRBV20-1
CTASDTQYF
TGCACCGCATCAGATACGCAGTATTTT
>TRBJ1-4|few|TRBD1|TRBV12-3/TRBV12-4
CASTLRGRNEKLFF
TGTGCCAGCACTCTCAGGGGGCGGAATGAAAAACTGTTTTTT
>TRBJ2-7|few|TRBD2|TRBV5-1
CASSHSSGSYEQYF
TGCGCCAGCAGCCATTCTAGCGGCTCCTACGAGCAGTACTTC
>TRBJ2-7|many|.|TRBV5-1
CASSLGALGQTTYEQYF
TGCGCCAGCAGCTTGGGGGCTCTTGGACAGACGACCTACGAGCAGTACTTC
>TRBJ2-5|many|TRBD1|TRBV5-5
CASSLGVQGVETQYF
TGTGCCAGCAGCTTGGGAGTTCAGGGGGTGGAGACCCAGTACTTC
>TRBJ1-2|.|.|TRBV29-1
CSVDRDTVGYGYTF
TGCAGCGTTGACCGGGACACCGTCGGGTATGGCTACACCTTC
>TRBJ2-2|many|.|TRBV29-1
CSVRSNTGELFF
TGCAGCGTGCGATCGAACACCGGGGAGCTGTTTTTT
>TRBJ2-5|.|.|TRBV20-1
CSARTPQGQETQYF
TGCAGTGCTAGAACGCCCCAGGGCCAAGAGACCCAGTACTTC
>TRBJ2-2|many|.|TRBV27
CASSLRATGGELFF
TGTGCCAGCAGTTTACGTGCAACGGGAGGGGAGCTGTTTTTT